A selection of T cell receptor beta chains follows, all from one sample in a study of identical twins. TCRdb redid the calling of the 5' RACE reads with MiXCR, one entry per CDR3 protein. In the table there are a few hundred thousand distinct CDR3 sequences, approximately 12% of which are singletons. These same records also appear under a second study, on yellow fever vaccine responses in identical twins.

Input material: memory (CD45RO+) T cells sorted from blood. All receptors come from a woman between 18 and 29 years old in good health. Both conserved end residues are part of each CDR3. D genes are given only for firm matches. Not every row has a clone size; where given, it reads once, few, many or a size class.

CDR3aa	CDR3nt	abundance	v_gene	j_gene	d_gene
CATSRSLAGGLNEQFF	TGTGCCACCAGCAGGAGTCTAGCGGGAGGTCTCAATGAGCAGTTCTTC	few	TRBV15	TRBJ2-1	TRBD2
CASSMGQETQYF	TGTGCCAGCAGCATGGGTCAAGAGACCCAGTACTTC	.	TRBV12-3/TRBV12-4	TRBJ2-5	.
CSVEDRGPSYEQYF	TGCAGCGTTGAAGATAGGGGCCCCTCCTACGAGCAGTACTTC	many	TRBV29-1	TRBJ2-7	.
CAISEILGEQYF	TGTGCCATCAGTGAGATATTGGGCGAGCAGTACTTC	few	TRBV10-3	TRBJ2-7	.
CASSQDSAGHTDTQYF	TGTGCCAGCAGCCAAGATTCTGCGGGACACACAGATACGCAGTATTTT	few	TRBV4-2	TRBJ2-3	.
CATSLGGPSYEQYF	TGTGCCACCAGCCTGGGGGGACCCTCCTACGAGCAGTACTTC	.	TRBV15	TRBJ2-7	.
CASSLYGGPQHF	TGTGCCAGCAGTTTATACGGGGGGCCCCAGCATTTT	few	TRBV27	TRBJ1-5	.
CSAGGGTVTDTQYF	TGCAGTGCCGGGGGGGGAACCGTCACAGATACGCAGTATTTT	few	TRBV20-1	TRBJ2-3	TRBD2
CSARVGGYNEQFF	TGCAGTGCTAGAGTGGGGGGTTACAATGAGCAGTTCTTC	.	TRBV20-1	TRBJ2-1	.
CASSASGQGETQYF	TGTGCCAGCAGCGCAAGCGGACAGGGCGAGACCCAGTACTTC	few	TRBV7-9	TRBJ2-5	TRBD1
CASSALAGGGGEQYF	TGTGCCAGCAGCGCCCTAGCGGGAGGAGGCGGCGAGCAGTACTTC	few	TRBV7-8	TRBJ2-7	TRBD2
CASSQVLAGYHLSYNEQFF	TGTGCCAGCAGCCAAGTTTTAGCGGGATACCACTTATCCTACAATGAGCAGTTCTTC	few	TRBV3-1	TRBJ2-1	TRBD2
CASSLLQGPYQPQHF	TGTGCCAGCAGCTTACTACAGGGTCCTTATCAGCCCCAGCATTTT	.	TRBV7-8	TRBJ1-5	.
CASSQVIGGAFNTGELFF	TGTGCCAGCAGCCAAGTTATCGGGGGGGCCTTTAACACCGGGGAGCTGTTTTTT	.	TRBV3-1	TRBJ2-2	TRBD2
CASSLTGRNEQFF	TGCGCCAGCAGCTTAACAGGCCGCAATGAGCAGTTCTTC	.	TRBV5-1	TRBJ2-1	.
CASSLRDTSNTEAFF	TGCGCCAGCAGCTTACGGGACACTTCGAACACTGAAGCTTTCTTT	many	TRBV4-1	TRBJ1-1	.
CSVEDEGWHEQFF	TGCAGCGTTGAAGATGAGGGGTGGCATGAGCAGTTCTTC	many	TRBV29-1	TRBJ2-1	.
CSASHGPDTQYF	TGCAGTGCTAGTCATGGTCCGGATACGCAGTATTTT	few	TRBV20-1	TRBJ2-3	.
CASSPLAGVGADTQYF	TGTGCCAGCAGCCCCCTAGCGGGAGTCGGCGCAGATACGCAGTATTTT	few	TRBV4-2	TRBJ2-3	TRBD2
CASSFSGGYGYTF	TGTGCCAGCAGCTTTTCAGGGGGCTATGGCTACACCTTC	.	TRBV5-5	TRBJ1-2	TRBD1
CASSQAQGSQPQHF	TGTGCCAGCAGCCAAGCCCAGGGGTCCCAGCCCCAGCATTTT	few	TRBV3-1	TRBJ1-5	.
CASSLTSGAEQYF	TGTGCCAGCAGCCTGACTAGCGGGGCGGAGCAGTACTTC	.	TRBV3-1	TRBJ2-7	TRBD2
CASSLVPLATDTQYF	TGCGCCAGCAGCTTGGTTCCACTAGCTACAGATACGCAGTATTTT	many	TRBV5-1	TRBJ2-3	.
CASSQGQDTQYF	TGCGCCAGCAGCCAGGGGCAAGATACGCAGTATTTT	few	TRBV4-3	TRBJ2-3	.
CASSELGRTGELFF	TGTGCCAGCAGTGAGTTGGGGAGAACCGGGGAGCTGTTTTTT	many	TRBV2	TRBJ2-2	.
CASQSGGNQPQHF	TGTGCCAGCCAGTCTGGAGGGAATCAGCCCCAGCATTTT	many	TRBV19	TRBJ1-5	.
CSARGGQGLNTEAFF	TGCAGTGCTAGAGGGGGTCAAGGGTTGAACACTGAAGCTTTCTTT	many	TRBV20-1	TRBJ1-1	.
CASSQPVGGTDTQYF	TGTGCCAGCAGCCAGCCCGTAGGGGGCACAGATACGCAGTATTTT	few	TRBV12-3/TRBV12-4	TRBJ2-3	.
CGSLKGGSRSYNEQFF	TGTGGCAGCCTGAAAGGAGGGAGCAGGTCCTACAATGAGCAGTTCTTC	.	TRBV12-3/TRBV12-4	TRBJ2-1	.
CASSVKVTGELFF	TGCGCCAGCAGTGTTAAGGTCACCGGGGAGCTGTTTTTT	.	TRBV10-1	TRBJ2-2	.
CASAAQQGAYEQYF	TGTGCCAGCGCGGCCCAGCAGGGGGCCTACGAGCAGTACTTC	.	TRBV7-2	TRBJ2-7	TRBD1
CASSLASAGYIYGELFF	TGTGCCAGCAGCTTAGCCTCCGCGGGGTATATTTACGGGGAGCTGTTTTTT	.	TRBV7-2	TRBJ2-2	.
CSASIAGGLFYNEQFF	TGCAGTGCTAGTATAGCGGGGGGCCTTTTCTACAATGAGCAGTTCTTC	.	TRBV20-1	TRBJ2-1	TRBD2
CASSPGLAGRDTQYF	TGTGCCAGCAGTCCTGGACTAGCGGGAAGGGATACGCAGTATTTT	many	TRBV6-2/TRBV6-3	TRBJ2-3	TRBD2
CATRPSAESTDTQYF	TGTGCCACCAGGCCTAGCGCAGAGAGCACAGATACGCAGTATTTT	many	TRBV24-1	TRBJ2-3	.
CATSRDRLAGAGFQETQYF	TGTGCCACCAGCAGGGACAGACTAGCGGGGGCTGGGTTCCAAGAGACCCAGTACTTC	few	TRBV15	TRBJ2-5	TRBD2
CASSPMGGTEQYF	TGTGCCAGCAGCCCCATGGGGGGAACCGAGCAGTACTTC	few	TRBV3-1	TRBJ2-7	.
CASSPRVGDWETQYF	TGTGCCAGCTCACCACGGGTCGGGGATTGGGAGACCCAGTACTTC	.	TRBV18	TRBJ2-5	.
CAISESRGGANEQFF	TGTGCCATCAGTGAGTCACGCGGGGGGGCCAATGAGCAGTTCTTC	few	TRBV10-3	TRBJ2-1	TRBD2
CASGGRTNTGELFF	TGTGCCAGCGGGGGACGGACGAACACCGGGGAGCTGTTTTTT	few	TRBV7-2	TRBJ2-2	.
CASRLGGGGAHGNEQFF	TGTGCCAGCAGGCTTGGAGGGGGGGGGGCCCACGGCAATGAGCAGTTCTTC	few	TRBV2	TRBJ2-1	.
CSASPRANLYEQYF	TGCAGTGCTAGCCCCAGGGCTAACCTCTACGAGCAGTACTTC	many	TRBV20-1	TRBJ2-7	.
CASSSGLAGGVDQETQYF	TGTGCCAGCAGCTCTGGACTAGCGGGGGGAGTCGACCAAGAGACCCAGTACTTC	few	TRBV5-6	TRBJ2-5	TRBD2
CSARVWSTDTQYF	TGCAGTGCTAGAGTGTGGAGCACAGATACGCAGTATTTT	.	TRBV20-1	TRBJ2-3	.
CASSASGGARETQYF	TGTGCCAGCAGCGCTAGCGGGGGGGCCAGAGAGACCCAGTACTTC	.	TRBV7-2	TRBJ2-5	TRBD2
CASSLGTVVNTEAFF	TGCGCCAGCAGCTTGGGGACAGTCGTGAACACTGAAGCTTTCTTT	few	TRBV5-1	TRBJ1-1	.
CASSSLGRGRRTDTQYF	TGTGCCAGCAGCTCCCTTGGGAGGGGGCGCCGCACAGATACGCAGTATTTT	few	TRBV12-3/TRBV12-4	TRBJ2-3	.
CASSMDGDQPQHF	TGTGCCAGCAGTATGGACGGAGATCAGCCCCAGCATTTT	many	TRBV28	TRBJ1-5	.
CASSPLVGNEQYF	TGTGCCAGCTCACCACTCGTGGGAAACGAGCAGTACTTC	.	TRBV18	TRBJ2-7	.
CASSRSGQSLGGSSYNEQFF	TGCGCCAGCAGCCGATCAGGACAGAGCCTAGGGGGCAGCTCCTACAATGAGCAGTTCTTC	many	TRBV4-1	TRBJ2-1	TRBD1
CASSYAPLQSTSYNSPLHF	TGTGCCAGCAGTTACGCCCCCCTACAGTCTACCTCCTATAATTCACCCCTCCACTTT	.	TRBV6-5	TRBJ1-6	.
CASSQYLAGASNEQFF	TGTGCCAGCAGCCAATATCTAGCGGGAGCATCTAATGAGCAGTTCTTC	many	TRBV14	TRBJ2-1	TRBD2
CASSLRGQVNQETQYF	TGTGCCAGCAGTTTAAGGGGACAGGTGAACCAAGAGACCCAGTACTTC	many	TRBV27	TRBJ2-5	TRBD1